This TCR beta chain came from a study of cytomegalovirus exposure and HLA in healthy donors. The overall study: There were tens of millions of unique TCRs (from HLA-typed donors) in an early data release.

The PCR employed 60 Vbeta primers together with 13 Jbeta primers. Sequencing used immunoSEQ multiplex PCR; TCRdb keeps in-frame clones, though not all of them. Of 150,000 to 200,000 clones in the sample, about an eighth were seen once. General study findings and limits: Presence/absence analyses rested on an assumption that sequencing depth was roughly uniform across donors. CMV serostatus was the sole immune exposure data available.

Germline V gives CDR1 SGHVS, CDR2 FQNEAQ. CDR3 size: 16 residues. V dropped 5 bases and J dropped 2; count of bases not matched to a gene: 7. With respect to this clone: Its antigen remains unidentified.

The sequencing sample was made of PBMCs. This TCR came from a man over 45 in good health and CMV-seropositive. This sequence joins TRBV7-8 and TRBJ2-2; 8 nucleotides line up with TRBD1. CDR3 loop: CASSKTTGVNTGELFF. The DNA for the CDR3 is TGTGCCAGCAGCAAAACGACAGGGGTAAACACCGGGGAGCTGTTTTTT. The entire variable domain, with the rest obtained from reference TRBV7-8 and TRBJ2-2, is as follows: GAGVSQSPRYKVAKRGQDVALRCDPISGHVSLFWYQQALGQGPEFLTYFQNEAQLDKSGLPSDRFFAERPEGSVSTLKIQRTQQEDSAVYLCASSKTTGVNTGELFFGEGSRLTVL.